These 2 T cell receptor beta chains were sequenced from one sample in a study of regulatory T cells in long-lasting Graves disease. Regarding time point: newly diagnosed GD, antithyroid drugs for less than 3 months. RNA isolated from PBMCs was used to make the TCR library. Construction of the TCR beta libraries employed iRepertoire HTBI primers in conjunction with Arm-PCR of CDR3 regions. Using its own MiXCR run on the multiplex PCR reads, TCRdb lists one record per CDR3 protein. The data show fewer than 350,000 distinct CDR3 sequences, 15% to 20% seen once. The input for sequencing was peripheral blood mononuclear cells (PBMCs), taken at new diagnosis, from a patient treated with antithyroid drugs. The receptors shown here come from a female donor with Graves disease.

The rearrangement links TRBV5-1 to TRBJ2-3; TRBD2 matches at 8 bases. Losses at the gene ends were 4 bases for V and 4 bases for J; bases not matched to a gene: 5. The CDR3 loop spans 14 amino acids. From germline, CDR1 is SGHRS and CDR2 YFSETQ. This CDR3 is CASSGTRVSDTQYF. Here the CDR3 DNA reads TGCGCCAGCAGCGGGACTAGAGTCTCAGATACGCAGTATTTT.

This chain connects TRBV27 to TRBJ2-3, with D uncertain. Germline V CDR1 and CDR2: MNHEY, SMNVEV (reference sequence). CDR3 length: 15 residues. Trimming removed 4 bases from V and 3 bases from J, with 14 bases in between. CDR3 bases: TGTGCCAGCAGTTCCCCGGCCAGAGGAACAGATACGCAGTATTTT. It is translated as CASSSPARGTDTQYF.